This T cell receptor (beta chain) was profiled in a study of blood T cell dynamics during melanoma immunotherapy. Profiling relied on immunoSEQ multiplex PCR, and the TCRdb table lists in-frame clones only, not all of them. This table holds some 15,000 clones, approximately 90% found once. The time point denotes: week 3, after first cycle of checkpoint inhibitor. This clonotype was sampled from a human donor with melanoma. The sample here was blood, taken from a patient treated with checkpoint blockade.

Here the CDR3 reads CASSLGLSEEKLFF. DNA of the CDR3: TGCGCCAGCAGCTTGGGGTTGTCGGAGGAAAAACTGTTTTTT. V usage is TRBV5-1 and J usage is TRBJ1-4; D is ambiguous. Germline lookup yields CDR1 SGHRS and CDR2 YFSETQ. V was cut by 0 bases and J by 8 bases, with 11 bases left in between. The CDR3 contains 14 residues.